The sequence of this T cell receptor beta chain was determined in a study of identical twins. Study-wide points: Cord blood's abundant beta clonotypes had fewer insertions, unlike memory repertoires.

TCRdb re-called the 5' RACE reads through MiXCR, storing one row per CDR3 protein. The table records fewer than 900,000 distinct CDR3 sequences, approximately 22% of them present only once. Per germline, CDR1 DFQATT and CDR2 SNEGSKA (reference sequence). The CDR3 loop spans 13 amino acids. Trimming took 3 bases from V and 8 from J; bases not matched to a gene: 8. This clonotype came up many times. The antigen is not known. The same data also contributed to another study, on T cells expressing NK-cell markers. Per that paper: Dominance of the CD3+CD56-NKG2C+ fraction by these clonotypes also held in several donors.

The rearrangement uses TRBV20-1 and TRBJ2-3; 7 bases fit TRBD2. Sample: PBMCs. This clonotype was obtained from a woman aged 18 to 35 in good health. For the CDR3, the DNA is TGCAGTGCTAGTCCCCCGGGGAGGGGTACGCAGTATTTT. It encodes CSASPPGRGTQYF.